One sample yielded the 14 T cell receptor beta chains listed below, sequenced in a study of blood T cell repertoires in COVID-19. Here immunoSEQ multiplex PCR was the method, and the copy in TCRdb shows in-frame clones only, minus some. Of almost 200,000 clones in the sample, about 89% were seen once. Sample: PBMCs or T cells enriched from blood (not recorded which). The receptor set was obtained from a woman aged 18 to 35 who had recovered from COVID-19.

The CDR3 is CASSPTGGSSNTEAFF. DNA of the CDR3: TGTGCCAGCTCACCCACGGGGGGGAGTTCGAACACTGAAGCTTTCTTT. The gene calls are TRBV18 and TRBJ1-1; D may be TRBD1 (5 bases). Germline V gene lookup returns CDR1 KGHSH and CDR2 LQKENI. The CDR3 is made up of 16 amino acids. V was shortened by 3 bases and J by 1 base, with 15 bases between the two germline ends.

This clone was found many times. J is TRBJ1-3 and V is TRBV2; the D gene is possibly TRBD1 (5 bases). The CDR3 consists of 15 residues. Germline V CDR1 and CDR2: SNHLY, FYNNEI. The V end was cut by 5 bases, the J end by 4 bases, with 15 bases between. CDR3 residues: CASSRTGGEGNTIYF. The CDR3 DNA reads TGTGCCAGCAGTCGAACAGGCGGGGAAGGAAACACCATATATTTT. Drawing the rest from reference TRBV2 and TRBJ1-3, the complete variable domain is EPEVTQTPSHQVTQMGQEVILRCVPISNHLYFYWYRQILGQKVEFLVSFYNNEISEKSEIFDDQFSVERPDGSNFTLKIRSTKLEDSAMYFCASSRTGGEGNTIYFGEGSWLTVV.

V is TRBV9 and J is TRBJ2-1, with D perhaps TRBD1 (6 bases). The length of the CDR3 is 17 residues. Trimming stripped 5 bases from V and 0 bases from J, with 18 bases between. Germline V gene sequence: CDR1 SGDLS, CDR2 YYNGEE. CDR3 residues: CASSRGQSMSSYNEQFF. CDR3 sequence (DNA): TGTGCCAGCAGTCGTGGACAGTCAATGAGCTCCTACAATGAGCAGTTCTTC.

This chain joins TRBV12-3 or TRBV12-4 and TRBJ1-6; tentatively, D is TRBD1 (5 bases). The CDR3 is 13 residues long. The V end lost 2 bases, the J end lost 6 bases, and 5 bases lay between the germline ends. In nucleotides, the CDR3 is TGTGCCAGCAGTTTACAGGGTAATTCACCCCTCCACTTT. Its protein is CASSLQGNSPLHF.

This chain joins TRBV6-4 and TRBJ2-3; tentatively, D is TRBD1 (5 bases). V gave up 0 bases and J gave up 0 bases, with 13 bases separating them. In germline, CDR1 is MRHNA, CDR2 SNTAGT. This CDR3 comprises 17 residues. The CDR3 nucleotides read TGTGCCAGCAGTGACTCGAGTTTTTCAGGGAGCACAGATACGCAGTATTTT. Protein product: CASSDSSFSGSTDTQYF.

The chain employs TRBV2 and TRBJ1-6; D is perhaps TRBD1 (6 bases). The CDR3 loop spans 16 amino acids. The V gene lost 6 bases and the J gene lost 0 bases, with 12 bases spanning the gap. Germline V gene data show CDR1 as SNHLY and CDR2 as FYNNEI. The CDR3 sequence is CASSRTDSSYNSPLHF. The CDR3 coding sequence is TGTGCCAGCAGCCGGACAGACAGCTCCTATAATTCACCCCTCCACTTT.

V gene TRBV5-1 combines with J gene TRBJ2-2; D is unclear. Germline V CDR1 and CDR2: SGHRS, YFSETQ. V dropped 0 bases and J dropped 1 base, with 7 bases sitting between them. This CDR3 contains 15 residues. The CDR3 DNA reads TGCGCCAGCAGCTTGGGTTTAAAGAACACCGGGGAGCTGTTTTTT. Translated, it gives CASSLGLKNTGELFF.

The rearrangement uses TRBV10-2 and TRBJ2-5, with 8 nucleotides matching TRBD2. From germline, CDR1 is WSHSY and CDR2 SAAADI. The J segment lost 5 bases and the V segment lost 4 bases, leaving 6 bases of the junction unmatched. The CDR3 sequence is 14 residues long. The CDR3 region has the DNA TGCGCCAGCAGTGCTGGCGGGGGGCGGGAGACCCAGTACTTC. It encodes CASSAGGGRETQYF.

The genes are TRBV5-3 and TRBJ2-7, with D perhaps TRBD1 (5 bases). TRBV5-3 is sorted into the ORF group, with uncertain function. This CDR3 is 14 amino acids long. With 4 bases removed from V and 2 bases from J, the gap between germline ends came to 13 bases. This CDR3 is CARSARKQAYEQYF. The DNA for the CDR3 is TGTGCCAGAAGCGCCCGGAAACAGGCCTACGAGCAGTACTTC.

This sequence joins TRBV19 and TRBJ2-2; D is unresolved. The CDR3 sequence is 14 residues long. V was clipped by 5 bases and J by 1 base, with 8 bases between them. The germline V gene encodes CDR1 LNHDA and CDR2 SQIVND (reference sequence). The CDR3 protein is CASSPILNTGELFF. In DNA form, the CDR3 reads TGTGCCAGTAGTCCGATACTGAACACCGGGGAGCTGTTTTTT. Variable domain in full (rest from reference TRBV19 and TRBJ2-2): DGGITQSPKYLFRKEGQNVTLSCEQNLNHDAMYWYRQDPGQGLRLIYYSQIVNDFQKGDIAEGYSVSREKKESFPLTVTSAQKNPTAFYLCASSPILNTGELFFGEGSRLTVL.

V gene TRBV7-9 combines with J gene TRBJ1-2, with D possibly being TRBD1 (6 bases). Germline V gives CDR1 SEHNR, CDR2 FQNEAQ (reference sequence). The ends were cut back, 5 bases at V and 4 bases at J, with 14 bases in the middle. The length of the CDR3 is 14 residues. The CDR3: CASSQRGTFYGYTF. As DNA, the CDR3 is TGTGCCAGCAGCCAGAGGGGGACATTCTATGGCTACACCTTC.

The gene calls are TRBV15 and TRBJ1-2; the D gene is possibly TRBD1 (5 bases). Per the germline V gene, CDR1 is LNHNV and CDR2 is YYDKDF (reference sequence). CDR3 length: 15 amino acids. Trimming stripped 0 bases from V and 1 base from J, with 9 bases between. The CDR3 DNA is TGTGCCACCAGCAGAGATAAAGGGGTTAACTATGGCTACACCTTC. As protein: CATSRDKGVNYGYTF. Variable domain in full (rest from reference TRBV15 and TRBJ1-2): DAMVIQNPRYQVTQFGKPVTLSCSQTLNHNVMYWYQQKSSQAPKLLFHYYDKDFNNEADTPDNFQSRRPNTSFCFLDIRSPGLGDTAMYLCATSRDKGVNYGYTFGSGTRLTVV.

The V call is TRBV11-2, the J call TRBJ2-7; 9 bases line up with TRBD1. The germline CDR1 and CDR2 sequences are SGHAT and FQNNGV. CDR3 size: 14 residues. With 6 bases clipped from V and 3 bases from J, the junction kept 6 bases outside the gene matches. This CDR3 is CASRGGTGNYEQYF. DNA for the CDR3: TGTGCCAGCAGGGGCGGGACAGGGAACTACGAGCAGTACTTC.

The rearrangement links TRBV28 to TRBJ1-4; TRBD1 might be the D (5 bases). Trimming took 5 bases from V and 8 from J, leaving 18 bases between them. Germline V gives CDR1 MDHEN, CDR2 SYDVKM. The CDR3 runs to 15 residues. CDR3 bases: TGTGCCAGCAGTCCCGGTGGGGGGAAGGGAGAAAAACTGTTTTTT. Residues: CASSPGGGKGEKLFF.